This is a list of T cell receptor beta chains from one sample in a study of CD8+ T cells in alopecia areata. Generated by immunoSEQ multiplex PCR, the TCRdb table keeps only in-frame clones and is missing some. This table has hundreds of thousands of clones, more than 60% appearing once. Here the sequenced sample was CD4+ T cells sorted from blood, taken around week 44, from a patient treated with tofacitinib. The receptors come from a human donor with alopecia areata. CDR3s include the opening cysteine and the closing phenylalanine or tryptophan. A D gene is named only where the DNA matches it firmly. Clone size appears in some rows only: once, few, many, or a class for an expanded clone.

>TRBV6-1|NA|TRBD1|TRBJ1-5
CASDREANQPQHF
TGTGCCAGCGACAGGGAGGCGAATCAGCCCCAGCATTTT
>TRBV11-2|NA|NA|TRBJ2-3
CASSLDRPTDTQYF
TGTGCCAGCAGCTTAGATCGGCCAACAGATACGCAGTATTTT
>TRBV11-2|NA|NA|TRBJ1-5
CASSPGVAGNQPQHF
TGTGCCAGCAGTCCAGGGGTGGCGGGGAATCAGCCCCAGCATTTT
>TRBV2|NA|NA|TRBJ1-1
CASSEGALPGMNTEAFF
TGTGCCAGCAGTGAAGGAGCGCTCCCCGGCATGAACACTGAAGCTTTCTTT
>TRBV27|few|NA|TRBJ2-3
CASSFGGGTDTQYF
TGTGCCAGCAGTTTTGGCGGGGGCACAGATACGCAGTATTTT
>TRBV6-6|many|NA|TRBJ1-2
CASSPPGQKGGYTF
TGTGCCAGCAGTCCCCCTGGACAGAAGGGAGGCTACACCTTC
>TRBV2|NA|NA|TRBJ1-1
CASSETWNTEAFF
TGTGCCAGCAGTGAAACCTGGAACACTGAAGCTTTCTTT
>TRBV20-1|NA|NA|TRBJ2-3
CSAEASETQYF
TGCAGTGCTGAAGCTAGCGAGACGCAGTATTTT
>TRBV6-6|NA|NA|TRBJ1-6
CASSYGQTSPPLHF
TGTGCCAGCAGTTACGGCCAGACTTCACCACCCCTCCACTTT
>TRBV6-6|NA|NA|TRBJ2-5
CASSKARPGETQYF
TGTGCCAGCAGTAAAGCGAGGCCGGGGGAGACCCAGTACTTC
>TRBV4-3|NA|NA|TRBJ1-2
CASSQAGYGYGYTF
TGCGCCAGCAGCCAAGCAGGGTATGGCTATGGCTACACCTTC
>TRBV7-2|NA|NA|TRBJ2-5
CASNPGPTQETQYF
TGTGCCAGCAACCCAGGACCTACCCAAGAGACCCAGTACTTC
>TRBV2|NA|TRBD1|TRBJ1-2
CASRTGAGGYTF
TGTGCCAGCAGGACAGGGGCAGGTGGCTACACCTTC